A selection of T cell receptor beta chains follows, all from one sample in a study of tumour-infiltrating T cells in Burkitt lymphoma. The assay was immunoSEQ multiplex PCR, and TCRdb's table has in-frame clones only and misses some. The sample yields roughly 15,000 clones, roughly 77% seen once. Sequenced sample: tumor tissue. The source is a human donor with diffuse large B-cell lymphoma. Each CDR3 is given with its conserved first and last residue. The order of the fields is J gene, V gene, clone size, CDR3 protein. Not every row has a clone size; where given, it reads once, few, many or a size class.

j_call: TRBJ2-1
v_call: TRBV6-6
clone_size: -
cdr3_aa: CASSYLGLAGGNEQFF

j_call: TRBJ1-4
v_call: TRBV6-1
clone_size: -
cdr3_aa: CASSEDRGNNEKLFF

j_call: TRBJ1-4
v_call: TRBV6-5
clone_size: -
cdr3_aa: CASSYSGARGEKLFF

j_call: TRBJ2-2
v_call: TRBV7-8
clone_size: -
cdr3_aa: CASSFRVGGWTGELFF

j_call: TRBJ1-1
v_call: TRBV5-6
clone_size: -
cdr3_aa: CASSLAARFTPEAFF

j_call: TRBJ2-2
v_call: TRBV19
clone_size: -
cdr3_aa: CASSPPLPGELFF

j_call: TRBJ2-3
v_call: TRBV4-1
clone_size: -
cdr3_aa: CASSPMEASGRTDTQYF

j_call: TRBJ2-1
v_call: TRBV6-6
clone_size: -
cdr3_aa: CASSYGGHNEQFF

j_call: TRBJ2-2
v_call: TRBV11-1
clone_size: -
cdr3_aa: CASSPRQGGGELFF

j_call: TRBJ1-1
v_call: TRBV9
clone_size: -
cdr3_aa: CASSVAETNTEAFF

j_call: TRBJ1-2
v_call: TRBV30
clone_size: -
cdr3_aa: CAWSEGYSTF

j_call: TRBJ2-3
v_call: TRBV9
clone_size: once
cdr3_aa: CASSSRLAGEGADTQYF

j_call: TRBJ2-5
v_call: TRBV5-1
clone_size: -
cdr3_aa: CASSPDLQETQYF

j_call: TRBJ2-7
v_call: TRBV5-1
clone_size: medium-sized
cdr3_aa: CASSSSRRDYEQYF

j_call: TRBJ2-1
v_call: TRBV20-1
clone_size: once
cdr3_aa: CSARLYNEQFF

j_call: TRBJ2-2
v_call: TRBV7-2
clone_size: -
cdr3_aa: CASSRDRGYTGELFF

j_call: TRBJ2-1
v_call: TRBV6-1
clone_size: once
cdr3_aa: CASSDGPLKLNEQFF

j_call: TRBJ1-2
v_call: TRBV21-1
clone_size: -
cdr3_aa: CASPLMSKTANYGYTF

j_call: TRBJ2-5
v_call: TRBV7-2
clone_size: once
cdr3_aa: CASSFGGAETQYF

j_call: TRBJ2-2
v_call: TRBV7-3
clone_size: once
cdr3_aa: CASSPTAGNTGELFF

j_call: TRBJ1-5
v_call: TRBV6-5
clone_size: -
cdr3_aa: CASSYSGAGGQPQHF

j_call: TRBJ1-1
v_call: TRBV29-1
clone_size: -
cdr3_aa: CSVEPIQNKAEAFF

j_call: TRBJ2-7
v_call: TRBV28
clone_size: -
cdr3_aa: CASSLGRHRGYEQYF

j_call: TRBJ1-1
v_call: TRBV6-1
clone_size: -
cdr3_aa: CASGGRGLNTEAFF